These T cell receptor beta chains were read from a single sample in a study of T-cell reconstitution after alpha-beta-depleted transplantation in children. TCRdb passed the PCR reads through MiXCR, listing each CDR3 protein once. The sample holds some 220,000 distinct CDR3 sequences, roughly 9% seen once. Sequencing used PBMCs from the stem cell graft donor, obtained from the stem cell graft. The receptors originated from a human donor who donated a stem cell graft to a child with acute lymphoblastic leukemia. CDR3s include the opening cysteine and the closing phenylalanine or tryptophan. A D gene is named only where the DNA matches it firmly. Size is stated for part of the rows, as once, few or many counts, or as a class when the clone is expanded.

V gene	J gene	clone size	D gene	CDR3 DNA	CDR3 protein
TRBV27	TRBJ2-5	few	TRBD1	TGTGCCAGCAGCCCCCAGGGGGCGAGGGTGACCCAGTACTTC	CASSPQGARVTQYF
TRBV5-4	TRBJ2-5	few	.	TGTGTCAGCAGTCTGGGTAGCCAAGAGACCCAGTACTTC	CVSSLGSQETQYF
TRBV5-1	TRBJ2-3	many	TRBD2	TGCGCCAGCAGCTTAGCGGGGGTGGGCACAGATACGCAGTATTTT	CASSLAGVGTDTQYF
TRBV6-1	TRBJ1-5	.	TRBD1	TGTGCCAGCAGGGGGGACAGGGGCCCCAATCAGCCCCAGCATTTT	CASRGDRGPNQPQHF
TRBV20-1	TRBJ1-4	few	TRBD1	TGCAGTGCTAGAGAGCCCGGGACAGCTAATGAAAAACTGTTTTTT	CSAREPGTANEKLFF
TRBV6-2/TRBV6-3	TRBJ1-4	many	.	TGTGCCAGCAGCTCCGACAGCACAACTAATGAAAAACTGTTTTTT	CASSSDSTTNEKLFF
TRBV3-1	TRBJ2-3	.	.	TGTGCCAGCAGCGCCTCCGTGGGGTCAGATACGCAGTATTTT	CASSASVGSDTQYF
TRBV29-1	TRBJ2-5	.	.	TGCAGCGTGTCACACCAAGAGACCCAGTACTTC	CSVSHQETQYF
TRBV6-2/TRBV6-3	TRBJ1-1	medium-sized	.	TGTGCCAGCAAGGACTCGTATGGATGGTACACTGAAGCTTTCTTT	CASKDSYGWYTEAFF
TRBV2	TRBJ2-2	many	.	TGTGCCAGCAGCCGCCAGGGGGGGGGGACCGGGGAGCTGTTTTTT	CASSRQGGGTGELFF
TRBV20-1	TRBJ1-5	many	.	TGCAGTGCTCTCTTTCAGGGAATTCAGCCCCAGCATTTT	CSALFQGIQPQHF
TRBV4-1	TRBJ1-3	.	.	TGCGCCAGCAGCCCCAGGCCCTGGCTGAAACGGGGAAACACCATATATTTT	CASSPRPWLKRGNTIYF
TRBV15	TRBJ2-3	.	.	TGTGCCACCAGAGAAAATTGGGATACGCAGTATTTT	CATRENWDTQYF
TRBV2	TRBJ1-1	many	TRBD1	TGTGCCAGCAGTGAAGGGAGACAGGGGCCCTCCATGGACACTGAAGCTTTCTTT	CASSEGRQGPSMDTEAFF
TRBV7-2	TRBJ1-3	.	.	TGTGCCAGCAGCTTAGCGTCCGGGCGGGGAAACACCATATATTTT	CASSLASGRGNTIYF
TRBV29-1	TRBJ2-1	many	.	TGCAGCGTTGTGGGTAGCGGTTACAATGAGCAGTTCTTC	CSVVGSGYNEQFF
TRBV20-1	TRBJ1-3	.	.	TGCAGTGCAAGGGAGGGGGCTGGAAACACCATATATTTT	CSAREGAGNTIYF
TRBV5-6	TRBJ2-5	.	.	TGTGCCAGCAGCTTTATTACCCGGTTGGAGACCCAGTACTTC	CASSFITRLETQYF
TRBV9	TRBJ2-3	.	.	TGTGCCAGCAGCGTGAGGGGGTCTAGCACAGATACGCAGTATTTT	CASSVRGSSTDTQYF
TRBV30	TRBJ1-1	many	.	TGTGCCTGGAGTGGGGAGTGGAACACTGAAGCTTTCTTT	CAWSGEWNTEAFF
TRBV5-6	TRBJ1-5	.	.	TGTGCCAGCAGCTTTACTGCAAAGAGCAATCAGCCCCAGCATTTT	CASSFTAKSNQPQHF
TRBV24-1	TRBJ1-5	.	.	TGTGCCACCAGTGCCCCCGGGGATCAGCCCCAGCATTTT	CATSAPGDQPQHF
TRBV5-1	TRBJ2-3	few	.	TGCGCCAGCAGCTGGGGAGGCATGGGCCCAGATACGCAGTATTTT	CASSWGGMGPDTQYF
TRBV10-3	TRBJ2-1	.	TRBD1	TGTGCCATCAGGACCGGGACAGGGAGATACAATGAGCAGTTCTTC	CAIRTGTGRYNEQFF
TRBV7-2	TRBJ2-2	.	.	TGTGCCAGCAGCCTTGGACTGAGGACCGGGGAGCTGTTTTTT	CASSLGLRTGELFF